This T cell receptor (beta chain) was captured by sequencing in a study of blood T cell repertoires in COVID-19. At the level of the study: The United States, Italy and Spain were the sources of the acute and convalescent COVID-19 samples.

In the authors' methods: Amplified reference gene primers provided the basis for estimating nucleated cell counts. TCRdb keeps only in-frame clones here, not all; method: immunoSEQ multiplex PCR. Clone size and V and J calls were adopted from that table, with D and trimming inferred from the DNA. The table lists about 110,000 clones, 75% to 95% of them singletons. The CDR3 extends over 15 amino acids. Germline trimming cut 2 bases from V and 0 bases from J; bases unmatched to any gene: 4. Germline CDR1 and CDR2: MNHEY and SVGEGT. The source is a woman aged 25 to 39 with acute or convalescent COVID-19. V is TRBV6-2 or TRBV6-3 and J is TRBJ2-7; the match to TRBD2 covers 7 bases. The sequenced material came from peripheral blood. CDR3 coding DNA: TGTGCCAGCAGTTACGCAGCGGGGAACTCCTACGAGCAGTACTTC. Encoded protein: CASSYAAGNSYEQYF.